One sample yielded the 18 T cell receptor beta chains listed below, sequenced in a study of beta chain features in type 1 diabetes. Study results and caveats: Moderately but significantly shorter TCRB CDR3s were found in Type 1 diabetes patients in all four CD4+ subsets.

Isolated RNA was reverse transcribed in full, so expressed TCRB transcripts were sequenced. Data came from immunoSEQ multiplex PCR; TCRdb stores just in-frame clones and leaves some out. The profile shows more than 300,000 clones, about a tenth of them singletons. Which antigens these TCRs recognize remains unknown. The source material was central memory CD4+ T cells from blood. Receptor source: a man aged 25-45 years with type 1 diabetes.

With respect to this clone: Other DNA sequences in the sample encode the same CDR3. This chain uses TRBV10-3 with TRBJ2-5; no firm D call. There are 11 residues in the CDR3. The germline CDR1 and CDR2 sequences are ENHRY and SYGVKD. V was trimmed by 6 bases and J by 5 bases, leaving 7 bases between them. The CDR3 sequence: CAISQRETQYF. The CDR3 DNA reads as TGTGCCATCAGCCAGAGGGAGACCCAGTACTTC.

The V call is TRBV2, the J call TRBJ1-2; D is perhaps TRBD1 (6 bases). The CDR3 extends over 18 amino acids. CDR1 is SNHLY and CDR2 is FYNNEI in the germline V gene. Trimming took off 8 bases at V and 3 bases at J, with 28 bases between the two ends. The CDR3 reads CASGRGLTDLQHDYGYTF. DNA for the CDR3: TGTGCCAGCGGCAGGGGACTCACCGACCTCCAACATGACTATGGCTACACCTTC.

This clone was seen a few times. The V gene is TRBV5-1, the J gene TRBJ2-7, with 8 nucleotides matching TRBD1. Germline V gene data show CDR1 as SGHRS and CDR2 as YFSETQ. J was trimmed by 3 bases and V by 2 bases; bases with no gene match: 7. The CDR3 runs to 15 residues. The CDR3 bases are TGCGCCAGCAGCTTTGAGACAGGGGCCTACTACGAGCAGTACTTC. This translates into CASSFETGAYYEQYF.

This clone was seen a few times. This chain joins TRBV4-3 and TRBJ1-2; D unclear. This CDR3 region has 16 residues. Germline CDR1 reads LGHNA; CDR2 reads YSLEER. V lost 3 bases and J 2 bases, leaving 16 bases between the germline ends. The chain's CDR3 is CASSQSLGHDNYGYTF. The CDR3, as DNA: TGCGCCAGCAGCCAGTCCCTCGGGCATGACAACTATGGCTACACCTTC.

The chain combines TRBV29-1 with TRBJ2-3, with a tentative D call TRBD2 (5 bases). The CDR3 spans 14 residues. Germline V CDR1 and CDR2: SQVTM, ANQGSEA. V was cut by 3 bases and J by 2 bases, with 12 bases left in between. The CDR3: CSVDGGGSTDTQYF. Here the CDR3 DNA reads TGCAGCGTTGACGGAGGCGGTTCCACAGATACGCAGTATTTT.

The chain employs TRBV5-5 and TRBJ1-4, with D unclear. With 0 bases removed from V and 3 bases from J, the gap between germline ends came to 12 bases. Germline V gene lookup returns CDR1 SGHKS and CDR2 YYEKEE (reference sequence). This CDR3 contains 16 residues. CDR3 sequence: CASSLDPVAANEKLFF. The CDR3 DNA is TGTGCCAGCAGCTTGGATCCTGTGGCAGCTAATGAAAAACTGTTTTTT. Complete variable domain (other parts from reference TRBV5-5 and TRBJ1-4): DAGVTQSPTHLIKTRGQQVTLRCSPISGHKSVSWYQQVLGQGPQFIFQYYEKEERGRGNFPDRFSARQFPNYSSELNVNALLLGDSALYLCASSLDPVAANEKLFFGSGTQLSVL.

About this clone itself: Within the sample, other DNA sequences also encode this same CDR3. V and J are TRBV2 and TRBJ1-1; possibly TRBD1 for D (6 bases). CDR1 is SNHLY, CDR2 FYNNEI, per germline. The CDR3 is 13 amino acids. V lost 4 bases and J 2 bases, leaving 8 bases between the germline ends. The CDR3 DNA sequence: TGTGCCAGCAGTGGACAGGCTAACACTGAAGCTTTCTTT. It specifies CASSGQANTEAFF.

J is TRBJ2-2 and V is TRBV10-1, with D unclear. The CDR3 has 14 amino acids. The V end was cut by 5 bases, the J end by 3 bases, with 10 bases between. Germline loops: CDR1 WNHNN, CDR2 SYGVQD (reference sequence). The CDR3: CASSPGSDTGELFF. The DNA for the CDR3 is TGCGCCAGCAGTCCCGGGTCGGACACCGGGGAGCTGTTTTTT.

A few counts support this clone. The chain combines TRBV2 with TRBJ1-4; D unclear. Germline V gives CDR1 SNHLY, CDR2 FYNNEI. With 7 bases removed from V and 11 bases from J, the gap between germline ends came to 14 bases. This CDR3 is 12 amino acids long. The CDR3 sequence: CASKGLIWKLFF. The CDR3 nucleotides read TGTGCCAGCAAAGGGTTGATCTGGAAACTGTTTTTT.

There are many counts of this clone. The J gene is TRBJ2-1, the V gene TRBV7-2; D might be TRBD1 or TRBD2, each matching 6 bases. The CDR3 covers 12 residues. Germline V gene sequence: CDR1 SGHTA, CDR2 FQGNSA. V was clipped by 5 bases and J by 10 bases, with 12 bases between them. The DNA for the CDR3 is TGTGCCAGCAGCCCCTTCGGGGGCGAGCAGTTCTTC. It translates to CASSPFGGEQFF.

The chain recombines TRBV6-1 with TRBJ2-7; 7 bases are shared with TRBD1. J was trimmed by 2 bases and V by 5 bases; bases with no gene match: 3. Per germline, CDR1 MNHNS and CDR2 SASEGT. The CDR3 covers 13 residues. CDR3 amino acids: CASSNQGAYEQYF. In DNA, the CDR3 is TGTGCCAGCAGTAACCAGGGGGCCTACGAGCAGTACTTC.

The V and J genes are TRBV28 and TRBJ2-5; perhaps TRBD2 as D (6 bases). Germline loops: CDR1 MDHEN, CDR2 SYDVKM. Trimming took 4 bases from V and 5 from J, leaving 14 bases between them. The CDR3 totals 14 residues. For the CDR3, the DNA is TGTGCCAGCAGTTCTTTCCCTGGGGGGGAGACCCAGTACTTC. The encoded protein is CASSSFPGGETQYF.

V usage is TRBV11-2 and J usage is TRBJ1-1; no firm D call. CDR3 size: 15 residues. The V end lost 5 bases, the J end lost 3 bases, and 16 bases lay between the germline ends. Germline V CDR1 and CDR2: SGHAT, FQNNGV. The CDR3 region has the DNA TGTGCCAGCAGCACCCGGACGGCCGCGGACACTGAAGCTTTCTTT. Translation: CASSTRTAADTEAFF.

This clone was counted a few times. V usage is TRBV7-8 and J usage is TRBJ2-7; D gene unclear. This CDR3 contains 14 residues. CDR1 and CDR2 from the germline V gene are SGHVS and FQNEAQ. Trimming left V 7 bases short and J 5 bases short, with 18 bases between. CDR3 sequence (DNA): TGTGCCAGCACCCGGGTATCTACACGGCACGAGCAGTACTTC. Encoded protein: CASTRVSTRHEQYF.

This clone was counted a few times. This sample also contains other DNA sequences that code for the same CDR3. V is TRBV5-1 and J is TRBJ2-1; D is possibly TRBD1 or TRBD2 (5 bases each). The CDR3 covers 15 residues. The V end was cut by 0 bases, the J end by 2 bases, with 9 bases between. The germline V gene has CDR1 SGHRS and CDR2 YFSETQ. CDR3 residues: CASSLVGETYNEQFF. CDR3 DNA sequence: TGCGCCAGCAGCTTGGTAGGGGAGACCTACAATGAGCAGTTCTTC.

The chain carries TRBV7-6 and TRBJ2-5; the D gene is possibly TRBD2 (7 bases). This CDR3 contains 13 residues. Trimming removed 5 bases from V and 5 bases from J, with 12 bases in between. Germline V CDR1 and CDR2: SGHVS, FNYEAQ. CDR3 sequence (DNA): TGTGCCAGCAGCCGGACTAGGGGGGAGACCCAGTACTTC. This encodes CASSRTRGETQYF. The full variable domain, rest sourced from reference TRBV7-6 and TRBJ2-5, is GAGVSQSPRYKVTKRGQDVALRCDPISGHVSLYWYRQALGQGPEFLTYFNYEAQQDKSGLPNDRFSAERPEGSISTLTIQRTEQRDSAMYRCASSRTRGETQYFGPGTRLLVL.

This clone was found many times. This chain connects TRBV21-1 to TRBJ2-3; the table's D call, TRBD1, was not checked against the DNA. TRBV21-1 represents a pseudogene. The CDR3 runs 17 residues. The CDR3 DNA reads TGTGCCAGCAGCACTCCCACTGACAGGGACTTCACAGATACGCAGTATTTT. Protein: CASSTPTDRDFTDTQYF.

The chain carries TRBV7-8 and TRBJ1-3; D is perhaps TRBD1 (5 bases). Germline CDR1 and CDR2: SGHVS and FQNEAQ. This CDR3 is 15 amino acids long. Trimming pared 5 bases from V and 2 bases from J, leaving 13 bases between. The CDR3 coding sequence is TGTGCCAGCAGCGGACCAGGGTGGCCTGGAAACACCATATATTTT. It yields the protein CASSGPGWPGNTIYF.